This T cell receptor (beta chain) was observed in a study of blood T cell repertoires in COVID-19 (dated by TCRdb to the early 2020s). Regarding the study in general: Samples from collaborators originated in the United States, Italy and Spain and spanned both the acute and convalescent phases of COVID-19. Samples were obtained from the ongoing ImmuneRACE study (first 160 participants) and from over 1,000 subjects provided by 6 global collaborators. Sample metadata almost always included a de-identified subject ID, COVID-19 status, age in years and sex. The prospective study material was composed of cDNA or gDNA derived from T cells, B-cell-depleted T cells, or PBMCs. Where HLA class I and class II types were available, the types were taken from metadata supplied by the sample provider, not from assay-based typing. The repertoires were made available in a free public database intended to serve as a resource for research on the immune response to SARS-CoV-2. The dataset comprised deeply sampled blood TCRbeta repertoires from subjects exposed to, actively infected with, or recovered from COVID-19. Overall study results and their limits: How much clinical and demographic metadata was included differed by source and by participant, and the metadata was provided uncurated.

Whole blood was collected in K2EDTA tubes by collaborating institutions according to the institutions' own protocols. Collaborator samples were shipped for TCRbeta analysis as frozen whole blood, isolated PBMCs, or DNA extracted from either sample type. TCRbeta CDR3 regions were amplified from genomic DNA using the immunoSEQ Assay, a bias-controlled multiplex PCR. Regarding the original processing steps: The number of nucleated cells in each sample was estimated from the amplification of reference gene primers within the assay. Sequence reads were collapsed and filtered to measure the absolute abundance of every unique TCRbeta CDR3 rearrangement. Productive Simpson clonality was computed per sample as the square root of Simpson's diversity index over productive rearrangements. TCRdb's version of the immuneACCESS table is confined to in-frame rearrangements and falls short of the full clone set. An unresolved V gene accounts for under half of the shortfall where checked; the remainder is of unknown origin. D and trimming were read from the DNA, whereas the V and J calls and clone size are those reported in that table. In all, the sample holds a few hundred thousand clones, and more than 70% of those were seen once. Roughly 3% of the sample belongs to the ten largest clones.

As for this clone: Its antigen specificity is not known. Base qualities were left out, and no much larger clone turns up one base away.

CDR1 is given as KGHSH and CDR2 as LQKENI, both from the germline V gene. Reading from cysteine to phenylalanine, the CDR3 counts 17 amino acids. The retained sequence is limited to the CDR3, 51 bases, with the frame set at the first base. Clipping removes 0 bases from V and 6 bases from J, with 9 as the unmatched junction base count. The source is a woman aged 18-30 years with acute or convalescent COVID-19. The specimen was peripheral blood. The rearranged chain carries TRBV18 and TRBJ2-1, with 9 junctional bases fitting TRBD2. The CDR3 protein is CASSPPGTSIRGNEQFF. The sequenced DNA is TGTGCCAGCTCACCACCCGGGACTAGCATACGGGGCAATGAGCAGTTCTTC.